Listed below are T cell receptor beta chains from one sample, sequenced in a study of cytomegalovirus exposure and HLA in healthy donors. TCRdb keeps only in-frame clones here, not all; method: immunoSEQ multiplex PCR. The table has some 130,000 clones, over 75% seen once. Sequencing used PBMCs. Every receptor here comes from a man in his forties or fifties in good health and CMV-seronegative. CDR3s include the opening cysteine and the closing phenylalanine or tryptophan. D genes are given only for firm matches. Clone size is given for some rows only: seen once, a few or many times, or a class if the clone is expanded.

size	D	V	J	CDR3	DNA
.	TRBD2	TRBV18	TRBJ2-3	CASSITGGGVGTDTQYF	TGTGCCAGCTCAATCACCGGGGGGGGCGTCGGCACAGATACGCAGTATTTT
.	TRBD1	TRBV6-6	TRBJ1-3	CASRQGSGNTIYF	TGTGCCAGCAGACAGGGGTCTGGAAACACCATATATTTT
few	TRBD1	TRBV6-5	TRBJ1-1	CASSLDRGRTEAFF	TGTGCCAGCAGTTTGGACAGGGGGCGTACTGAAGCTTTCTTT
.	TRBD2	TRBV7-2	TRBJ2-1	CASSLEWGRAGNEQFF	TGTGCCAGCAGCTTAGAGTGGGGGAGGGCCGGGAATGAGCAGTTCTTC
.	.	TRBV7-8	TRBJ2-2	CASSIRTPDYNTGELFF	TGTGCCAGCAGCATCCGAACTCCGGACTACAACACCGGGGAGCTGTTTTTT
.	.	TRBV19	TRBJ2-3	CASTGRVTDTQYF	TGTGCCAGTACTGGCAGGGTGACAGATACGCAGTATTTT
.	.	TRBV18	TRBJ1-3	CASSPQQITGNTIYF	TGTGCCAGCTCACCTCAACAGATTACTGGAAACACCATATATTTT
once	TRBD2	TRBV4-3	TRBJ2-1	CASSEERAGGIYNEQFF	TGCGCCAGCAGCGAAGAACGAGCGGGAGGTATTTACAATGAGCAGTTCTTC
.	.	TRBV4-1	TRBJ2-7	CASSQGLLRREITHEQYF	TGCGCCAGCAGCCAAGGACTTTTGCGACGGGAGATCACCCACGAGCAGTACTTC
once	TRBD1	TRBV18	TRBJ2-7	CASSPPTTGGESYEQYF	TGTGCCAGCTCACCGCCAACAACAGGGGGCGAGTCCTACGAGCAGTACTTC
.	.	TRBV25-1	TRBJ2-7	CASSELVEAQYF	TGTGCCAGCAGTGAATTAGTTGAAGCGCAGTACTTC
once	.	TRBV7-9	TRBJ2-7	CSSRLQGYEQYF	TGTTCCAGCAGGCTACAGGGCTACGAGCAGTACTTC
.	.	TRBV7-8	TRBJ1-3	CASSFRTGPGNTIYF	TGTGCCAGCAGCTTCAGGACCGGGCCAGGGAACACCATATATTTT
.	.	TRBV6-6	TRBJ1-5	CASSYRTTTNQPQHF	TGTGCCAGCAGTTACCGGACAACTACGAATCAGCCCCAGCATTTT
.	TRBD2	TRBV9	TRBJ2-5	CASSVGSLAGGETQYF	TGTGCCAGCAGCGTAGGATCGCTAGCGGGAGGGGAGACCCAGTACTTC
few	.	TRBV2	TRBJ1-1	CASSEALGREAFF	TGTGCCAGCAGTGAAGCGCTTGGGCGTGAAGCTTTCTTT
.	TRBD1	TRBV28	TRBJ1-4	CASSLEGTGQEKLFF	TGTGCCAGCAGTTTAGAAGGGACAGGGCAGGAAAAACTGTTTTTT
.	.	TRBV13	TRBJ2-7	CASSLGGRTTYEQYF	TGTGCCAGCAGCTTAGGGGGTAGGACTACCTACGAGCAGTACTTC
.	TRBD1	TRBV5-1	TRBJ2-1	CASSFRDRGGEQFF	TGCGCCAGCAGCTTTCGGGACAGGGGCGGTGAGCAGTTCTTC
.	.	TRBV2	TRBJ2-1	CASSLDRNQVNEQFF	TGTGCCAGCAGCCTGGACAGAAACCAAGTGAATGAGCAGTTCTTC
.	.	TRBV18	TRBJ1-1	CASSPREGDTEAFF	TGTGCCAGCTCACCTAGAGAAGGGGACACTGAAGCTTTCTTT
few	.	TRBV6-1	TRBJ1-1	CASSGRSEAFF	TGTGCCAGCAGTGGCAGATCTGAAGCTTTCTTT
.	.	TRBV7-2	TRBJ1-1	CASSLVSGGRNTEAFF	TGTGCCAGCAGCTTAGTGTCTGGGGGGAGGAACACTGAAGCTTTCTTT
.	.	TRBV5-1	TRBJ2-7	CASSPTILASYEQYF	TGCGCCAGCAGCCCGACAATCTTGGCCTCCTACGAGCAGTACTTC
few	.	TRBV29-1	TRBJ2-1	CSVEGGQEGNEQFF	TGCAGCGTTGAGGGGGGTCAGGAGGGGAATGAGCAGTTCTTC
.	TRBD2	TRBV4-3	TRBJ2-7	CASSVGLVIGEQYF	TGCGCCAGCAGCGTAGGACTAGTAATCGGCGAGCAGTACTTC
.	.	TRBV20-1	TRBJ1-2	CSANRDYGYTF	TGCAGTGCGAACAGGGACTATGGCTACACCTTC
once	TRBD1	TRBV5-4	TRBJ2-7	CASSLGTGQYEQYF	TGTGCCAGCAGCTTGGGGACAGGACAGTACGAGCAGTACTTC
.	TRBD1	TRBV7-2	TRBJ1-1	CASSSQTGGGTEAFF	TGTGCCAGCAGCTCGCAGACAGGGGGCGGCACTGAAGCTTTCTTT
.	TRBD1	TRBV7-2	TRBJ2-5	CASSPFRDRGETQYF	TGTGCCAGCAGCCCATTCCGGGACAGGGGTGAGACCCAGTACTTC
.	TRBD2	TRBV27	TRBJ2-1	CASSISGSYNEQFF	TGTGCCAGCAGTATTAGCGGGTCCTACAATGAGCAGTTCTTC
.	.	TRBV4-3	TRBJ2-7	CASSQNPGNEQYF	TGCGCCAGCAGCCAAAACCCAGGGAACGAGCAGTACTTC
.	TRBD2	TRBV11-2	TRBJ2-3	CASTSGGRSDTQYF	TGTGCCAGCACCAGCGGGGGACGGTCAGATACGCAGTATTTT
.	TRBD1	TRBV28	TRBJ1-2	CASSLTGNYGYTF	TGTGCCAGCAGCCTGACAGGGAACTATGGCTACACCTTC
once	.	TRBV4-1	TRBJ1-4	CASSQVEGYNEKLFF	TGCGCCAGCAGCCAAGTCGAGGGATACAATGAAAAACTGTTTTTT
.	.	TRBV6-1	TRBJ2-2	CASSEGPAGELFF	TGTGCCAGCAGTGAGGGCCCAGCAGGGGAGCTGTTTTTT
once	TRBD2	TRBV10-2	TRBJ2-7	CASSQTSGSHEQYF	TGCGCCAGCAGTCAGACTAGCGGGAGCCACGAGCAGTACTTC
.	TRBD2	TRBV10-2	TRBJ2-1	CASNTKRGFYNEQFF	TGCGCCAGCAACACTAAGCGGGGTTTCTACAATGAGCAGTTCTTC
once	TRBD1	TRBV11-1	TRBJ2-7	CASSLLQGTYEQYF	TGTGCCAGCAGCCTCCTACAGGGGACCTACGAGCAGTACTTC
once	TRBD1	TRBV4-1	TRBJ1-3	CASSQVYGQGSGNTIYF	TGCGCCAGCAGCCAAGTGTATGGACAGGGATCTGGAAACACCATATATTTT
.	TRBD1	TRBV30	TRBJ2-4	CACLPGQGAGKNIQYF	TGTGCCTGTTTACCCGGACAGGGGGCAGGCAAAAACATTCAGTACTTC
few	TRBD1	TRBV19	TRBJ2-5	CASSTDRSLQETQYF	TGTGCCAGTAGTACGGACAGGAGCCTACAAGAGACCCAGTACTTC
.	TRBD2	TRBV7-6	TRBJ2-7	CASSLAPSGSEQYF	TGTGCCAGCAGCTTAGCGCCTAGCGGGAGTGAGCAGTACTTC
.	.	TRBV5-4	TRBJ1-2	CASSLKGGIYGYTF	TGTGCCAGCAGCTTGAAAGGAGGGATCTATGGCTACACCTTC
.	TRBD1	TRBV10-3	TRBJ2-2	CAISGFDRGLTGELFF	TGTGCCATCAGCGGCTTTGACAGGGGGCTCACCGGGGAGCTGTTTTTT
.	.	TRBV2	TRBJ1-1	CASSLIRGRGTEAFF	TGTGCCAGCAGCCTAATCAGGGGTAGAGGCACTGAAGCTTTCTTT
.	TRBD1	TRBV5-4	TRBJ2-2	CASSSQGFSTGELFF	TGTGCCAGCAGCTCACAGGGGTTTTCGACCGGGGAGCTGTTTTTT
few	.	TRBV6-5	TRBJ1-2	CASTPREGGYGYTF	TGTGCCAGCACCCCTCGGGAGGGTGGCTATGGCTACACCTTC
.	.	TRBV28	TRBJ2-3	CASSLRGYTDTQYF	TGTGCCAGCAGTTTACGGGGATACACAGATACGCAGTATTTT
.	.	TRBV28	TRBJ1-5	CASSPRDYQPQHF	TGTGCCAGCAGCCCTAGGGACTATCAGCCCCAGCATTTT
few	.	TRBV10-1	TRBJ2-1	CASSAGTLGKNEQFF	TGCGCCAGCAGCGCTGGGACACTCGGGAAGAATGAGCAGTTCTTC
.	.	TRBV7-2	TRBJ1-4	CASSFGLQGIQIELFF	TGTGCCAGCAGCTTCGGTCTACAGGGAATTCAAATTGAACTGTTTTTT
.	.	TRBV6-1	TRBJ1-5	CASSGAQPQHF	TGTGCCAGCAGTGGGGCTCAGCCCCAGCATTTT
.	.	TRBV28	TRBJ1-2	CASSSPRGFYGYTF	TGTGCCAGCAGTTCCCCGCGGGGATTCTATGGCTACACCTTC
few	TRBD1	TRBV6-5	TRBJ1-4	CASRKQGGSEKLFF	TGTGCCAGCAGGAAACAGGGGGGGAGTGAAAAACTGTTTTTT
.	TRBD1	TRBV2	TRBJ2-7	CASSVTGDYEQYF	TGTGCCAGCAGTGTGACAGGGGACTACGAGCAGTACTTC
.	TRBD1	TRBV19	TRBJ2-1	CASSSLSGQGSYNEQFF	TGTGCCAGTAGTAGTCTGTCGGGACAGGGCTCCTACAATGAGCAGTTCTTC
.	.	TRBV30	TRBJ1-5	CAWSVQGASPQHF	TGTGCCTGGAGTGTACAAGGAGCCTCGCCTCAGCATTTT
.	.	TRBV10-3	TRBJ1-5	CAISDGHYSNQPQHF	TGTGCCATCAGTGATGGACACTATAGCAATCAGCCCCAGCATTTT
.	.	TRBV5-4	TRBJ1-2	CASSAQGYDGYTF	TGTGCCAGCAGCGCCCAGGGTTATGATGGCTACACCTTC